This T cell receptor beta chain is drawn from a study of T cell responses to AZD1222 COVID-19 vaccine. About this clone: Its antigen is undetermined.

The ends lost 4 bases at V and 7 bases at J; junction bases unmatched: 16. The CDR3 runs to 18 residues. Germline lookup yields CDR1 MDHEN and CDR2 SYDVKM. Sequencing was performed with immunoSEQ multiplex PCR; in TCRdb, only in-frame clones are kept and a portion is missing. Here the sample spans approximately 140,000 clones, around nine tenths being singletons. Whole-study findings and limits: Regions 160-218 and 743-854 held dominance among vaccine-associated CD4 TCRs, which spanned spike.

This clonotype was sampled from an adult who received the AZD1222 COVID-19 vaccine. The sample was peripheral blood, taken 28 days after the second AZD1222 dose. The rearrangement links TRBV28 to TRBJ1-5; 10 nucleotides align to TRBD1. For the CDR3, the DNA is TGTGCCAGCAGTTCTCACTCCGGGACAGGGGTTTTAGGGCAGCCCCAGCATTTT. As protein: CASSSHSGTGVLGQPQHF.